Described below is a single T cell receptor (beta chain) sequence and its context. What this receptor recognizes is not known. Base qualities are missing; no much larger clone stands one base away. The collaborating institutions used their own protocols to collect whole blood in K2EDTA tubes. For TCRbeta analysis, collaborator samples were shipped as frozen whole blood, as isolated PBMCs, or as DNA extracted from either sample type. The source of the sample is a study of blood T cell repertoires in COVID-19 (dated by TCRdb to 2019 to 2021). Regarding the complete study: Collaborator samples came from the United States, Italy and Spain and covered acute and convalescent phases of COVID-19. The prospective study material was composed of cDNA or gDNA derived from T cells, B-cell-depleted T cells, or PBMCs. Deeply sampled blood TCRbeta repertoires from subjects exposed to, actively infected with, or recovered from COVID-19 were included in the dataset. A freely available public database, intended as a resource for researchers studying the immune response to SARS-CoV-2, is where the repertoires were released. Samples came from the ongoing ImmuneRACE study (first 160 participants) plus 1,254 subjects from 6 global collaborators. Nearly every sample came with metadata listing a de-identified subject ID, COVID-19 status, age in years and sex. Where HLA class I and class II types were available, the types were taken from metadata supplied by the sample provider, not from assay-based typing. Overall study results and their limits: Clinical and demographic metadata were provided uncurated, with the amount varying by source and participant.

The immunoSEQ Assay, a bias-controlled multiplex PCR, was used to amplify TCRbeta CDR3 regions from genomic DNA. The study's own analysis went as follows. Within the assay, amplification of reference gene primers was used to estimate how many nucleated cells each sample contained. To quantify the absolute abundance of each unique TCRbeta CDR3 rearrangement, sequence reads were collapsed and filtered. For each sample, productive Simpson clonality was calculated as the square root of Simpson's diversity index over productive rearrangements. TCRdb limited this immuneACCESS table to in-frame rearrangements with V and J called. A share of clones is missing; checked studies link under half to unresolved V genes, and the rest is unexplained. V and J calls and clone size are given by that table; D and trimming were obtained from the DNA. Counted in this sample were 150,000 to 200,000 clones; 70% to 90% of them appeared once. 7.5% to 10% of the sample goes to the ten largest clones.

Based on the germline V gene (reference sequence), the CDR1 and CDR2 sequences are LGHDT and YNNKEL. Between the V and J ends, shortened by 1 base and 7 bases respectively, the junction contains 11 bases. Inclusive of the bounding cysteine and phenylalanine, the CDR3 is 13 residues long. This entry keeps only the CDR3 DNA: 39 bases, framed from base 1. This clonotype originated in a man aged 50-60 years with active or convalescent COVID-19. Sequenced material: peripheral blood. This chain is built from TRBV3-1 (or the pseudogene TRBV3-2) and TRBJ2-7, with no confidently assigned D gene. DNA sequence: TGTGCCAGCAGCCAAGGGCTGGGCAGGGAGCAGTACTTC. Translated, this is CASSQGLGREQYF.